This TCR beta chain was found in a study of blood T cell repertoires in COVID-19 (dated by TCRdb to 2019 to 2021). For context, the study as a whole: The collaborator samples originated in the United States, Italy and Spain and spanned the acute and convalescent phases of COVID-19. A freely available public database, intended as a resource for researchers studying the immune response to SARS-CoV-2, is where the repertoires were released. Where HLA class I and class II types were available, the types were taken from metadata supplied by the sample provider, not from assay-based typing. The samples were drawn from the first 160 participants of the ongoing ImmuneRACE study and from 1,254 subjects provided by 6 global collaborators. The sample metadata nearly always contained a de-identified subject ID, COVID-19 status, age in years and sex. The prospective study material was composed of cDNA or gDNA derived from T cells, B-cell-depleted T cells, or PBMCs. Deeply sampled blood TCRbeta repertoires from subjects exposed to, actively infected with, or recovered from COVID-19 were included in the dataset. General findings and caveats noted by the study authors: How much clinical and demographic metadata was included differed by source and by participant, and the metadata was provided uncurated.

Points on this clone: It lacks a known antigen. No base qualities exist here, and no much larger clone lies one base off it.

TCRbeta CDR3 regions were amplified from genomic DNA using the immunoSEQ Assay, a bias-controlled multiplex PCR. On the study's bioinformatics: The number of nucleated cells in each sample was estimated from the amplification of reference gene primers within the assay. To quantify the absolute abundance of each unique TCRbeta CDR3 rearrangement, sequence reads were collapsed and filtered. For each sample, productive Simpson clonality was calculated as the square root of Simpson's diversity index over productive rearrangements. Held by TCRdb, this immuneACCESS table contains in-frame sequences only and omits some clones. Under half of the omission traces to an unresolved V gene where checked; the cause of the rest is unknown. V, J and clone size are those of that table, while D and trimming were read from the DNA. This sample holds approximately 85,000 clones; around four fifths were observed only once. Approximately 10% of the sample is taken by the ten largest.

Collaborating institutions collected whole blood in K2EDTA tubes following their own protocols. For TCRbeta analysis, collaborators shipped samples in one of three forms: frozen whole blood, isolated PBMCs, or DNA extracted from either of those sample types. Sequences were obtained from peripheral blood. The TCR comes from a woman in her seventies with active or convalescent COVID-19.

The CDR3 loop reads CASSLGTSTYEQYF. The nucleotides read TGCGCCAGCAGCTTGGGGACTAGTACCTACGAGCAGTACTTC. This chain is built from TRBV5-1 and TRBJ2-7; 7 of the junction bases match TRBD2. V loses 0 bases at its end and J loses 2 bases; junction bases beyond the gene matches: 2. From the cysteine up to the phenylalanine, the CDR3 has a length of 14 residues. Only the CDR3 portion is preserved as DNA: 42 bases, with reading frame beginning at the first base. Reading the germline V gene gives CDR1 SGHRS and CDR2 YFSETQ.